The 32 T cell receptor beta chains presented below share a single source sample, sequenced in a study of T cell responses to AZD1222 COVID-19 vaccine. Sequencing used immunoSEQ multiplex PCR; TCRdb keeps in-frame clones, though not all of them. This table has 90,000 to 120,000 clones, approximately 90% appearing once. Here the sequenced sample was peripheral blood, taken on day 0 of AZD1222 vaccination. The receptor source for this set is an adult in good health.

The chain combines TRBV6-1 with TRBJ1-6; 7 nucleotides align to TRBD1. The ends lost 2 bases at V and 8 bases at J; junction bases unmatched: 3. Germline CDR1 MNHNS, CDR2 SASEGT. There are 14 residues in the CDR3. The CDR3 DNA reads TGTGCCAGCAGTGAATGGGACAGTCATTCACCCCTCCACTTT. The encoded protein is CASSEWDSHSPLHF.

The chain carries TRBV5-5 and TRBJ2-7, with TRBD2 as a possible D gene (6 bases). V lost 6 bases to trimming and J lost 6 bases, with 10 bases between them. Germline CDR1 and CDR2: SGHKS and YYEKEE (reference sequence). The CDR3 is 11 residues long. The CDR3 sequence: CASTLGGEQYF. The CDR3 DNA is TGTGCCAGCACTTTGGGGGGCGAGCAGTACTTC.

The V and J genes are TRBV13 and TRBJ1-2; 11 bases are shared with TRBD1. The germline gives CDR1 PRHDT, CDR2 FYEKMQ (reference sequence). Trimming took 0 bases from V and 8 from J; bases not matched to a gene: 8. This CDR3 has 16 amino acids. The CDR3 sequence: CASSLGRTGGMEGYTF. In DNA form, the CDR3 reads TGTGCCAGCAGCTTAGGGAGGACAGGGGGCATGGAAGGCTACACCTTC.

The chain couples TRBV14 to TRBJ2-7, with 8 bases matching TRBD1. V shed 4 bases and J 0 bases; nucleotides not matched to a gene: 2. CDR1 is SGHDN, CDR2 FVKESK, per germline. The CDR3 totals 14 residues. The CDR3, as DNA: TGTGCCAGCAGCCGGGACAGGAGCTCCTACGAGCAGTACTTC. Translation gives CASSRDRSSYEQYF.

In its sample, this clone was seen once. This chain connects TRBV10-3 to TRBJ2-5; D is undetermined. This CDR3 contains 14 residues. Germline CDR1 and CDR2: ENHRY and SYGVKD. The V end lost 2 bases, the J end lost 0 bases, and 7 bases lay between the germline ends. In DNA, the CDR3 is TGTGCCATCAGTGAGAAACGGAACCAAGAGACCCAGTACTTC. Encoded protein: CAISEKRNQETQYF.

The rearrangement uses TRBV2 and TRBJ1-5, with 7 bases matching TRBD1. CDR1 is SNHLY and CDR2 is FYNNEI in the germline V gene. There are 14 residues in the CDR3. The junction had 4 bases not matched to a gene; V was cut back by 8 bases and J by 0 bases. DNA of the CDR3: TGTGCCAGCCAGACAGGGAATAGCAATCAGCCCCAGCATTTT. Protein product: CASQTGNSNQPQHF.

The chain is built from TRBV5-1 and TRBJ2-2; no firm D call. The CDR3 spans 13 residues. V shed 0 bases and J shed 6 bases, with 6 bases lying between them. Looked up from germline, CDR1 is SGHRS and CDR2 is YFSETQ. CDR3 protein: CASSLGPPGELFF. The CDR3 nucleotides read TGCGCCAGCAGCTTGGGACCGCCCGGGGAGCTGTTTTTT.

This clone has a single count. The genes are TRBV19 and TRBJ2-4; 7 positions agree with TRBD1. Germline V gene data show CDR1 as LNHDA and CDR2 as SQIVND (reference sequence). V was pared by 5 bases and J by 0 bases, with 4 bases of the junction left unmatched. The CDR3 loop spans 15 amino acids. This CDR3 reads CASSQGVEAKNIQYF. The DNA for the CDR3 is TGTGCCAGTAGTCAGGGGGTTGAAGCCAAAAACATTCAGTACTTC.

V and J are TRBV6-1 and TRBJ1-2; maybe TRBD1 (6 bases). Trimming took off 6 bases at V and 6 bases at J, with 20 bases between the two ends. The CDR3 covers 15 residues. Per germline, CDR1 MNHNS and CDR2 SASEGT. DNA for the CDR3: TGTGCCAGCAGCTTAACAGGGTGGGTGGAGGATGGCTACACCTTC. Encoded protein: CASSLTGWVEDGYTF.

The CDR3 protein is CASSLRSYNSPLHF. CDR3 nucleotide sequence: TGTGCCAGCAGCTTAAGGTCGTACAATTCACCCCTCCACTTT. The chain employs TRBV7-2 and TRBJ1-6; D is unresolved. V dropped 2 bases and J dropped 7 bases, with 9 bases sitting between them. Germline assignment: CDR1 SGHTA and CDR2 FQGNSA. This CDR3 is 14 amino acids long.

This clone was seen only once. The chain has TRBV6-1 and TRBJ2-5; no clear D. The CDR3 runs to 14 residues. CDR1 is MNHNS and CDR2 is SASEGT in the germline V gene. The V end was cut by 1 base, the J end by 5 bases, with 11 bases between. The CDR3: CASSEVPSRETQYF. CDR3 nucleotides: TGTGCCAGCAGTGAAGTTCCTAGTCGGGAGACCCAGTACTTC.

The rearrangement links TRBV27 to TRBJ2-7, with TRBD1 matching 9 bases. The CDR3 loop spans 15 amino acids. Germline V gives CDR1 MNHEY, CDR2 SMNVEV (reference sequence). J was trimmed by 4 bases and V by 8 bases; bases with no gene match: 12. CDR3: CASATVRDRVYEQYF. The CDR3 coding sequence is TGTGCCAGCGCCACAGTGAGGGACAGGGTGTACGAGCAGTACTTC.

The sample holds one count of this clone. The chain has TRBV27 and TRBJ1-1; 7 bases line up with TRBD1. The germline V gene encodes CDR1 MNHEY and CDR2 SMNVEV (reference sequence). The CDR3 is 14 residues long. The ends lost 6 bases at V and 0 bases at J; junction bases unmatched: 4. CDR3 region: CASRDTGVNTEAFF. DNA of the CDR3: TGTGCCAGCAGGGATACAGGGGTGAACACTGAAGCTTTCTTT.

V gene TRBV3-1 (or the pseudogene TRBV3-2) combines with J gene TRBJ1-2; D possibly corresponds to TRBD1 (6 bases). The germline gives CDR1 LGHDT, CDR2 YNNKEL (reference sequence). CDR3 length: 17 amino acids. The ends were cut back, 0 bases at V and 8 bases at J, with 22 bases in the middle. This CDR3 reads CASSQDRSGQGKKGYTF. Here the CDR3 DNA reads TGTGCCAGCAGCCAAGATAGAAGTGGTCAGGGGAAGAAAGGCTACACCTTC.

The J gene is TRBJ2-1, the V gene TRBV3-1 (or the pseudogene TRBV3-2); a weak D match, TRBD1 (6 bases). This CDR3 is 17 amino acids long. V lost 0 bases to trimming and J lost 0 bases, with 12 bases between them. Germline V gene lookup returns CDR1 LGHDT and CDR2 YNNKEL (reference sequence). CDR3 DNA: TGTGCCAGCAGCCAAGATTTTACAGGGAGCTCCTACAATGAGCAGTTCTTC. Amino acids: CASSQDFTGSSYNEQFF.

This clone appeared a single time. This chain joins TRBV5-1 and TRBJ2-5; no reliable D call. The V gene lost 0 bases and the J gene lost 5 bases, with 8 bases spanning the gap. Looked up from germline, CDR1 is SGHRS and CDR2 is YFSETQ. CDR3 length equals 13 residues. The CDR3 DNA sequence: TGCGCCAGCAGCTTGGAGTTAATGGAGACCCAGTACTTC. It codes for CASSLELMETQYF.

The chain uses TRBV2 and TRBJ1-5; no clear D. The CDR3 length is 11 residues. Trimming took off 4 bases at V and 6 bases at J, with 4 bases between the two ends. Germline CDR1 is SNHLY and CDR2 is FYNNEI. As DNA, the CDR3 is TGTGCCAGCAGTGTAGGTCAGCCCCAGCATTTT. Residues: CASSVGQPQHF.

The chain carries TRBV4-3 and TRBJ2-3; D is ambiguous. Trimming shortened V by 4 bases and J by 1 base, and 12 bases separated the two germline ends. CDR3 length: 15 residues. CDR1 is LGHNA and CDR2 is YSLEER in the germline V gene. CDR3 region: CASSLEPARTDTQYF. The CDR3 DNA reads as TGCGCCAGCAGCCTTGAGCCGGCACGCACAGATACGCAGTATTTT.

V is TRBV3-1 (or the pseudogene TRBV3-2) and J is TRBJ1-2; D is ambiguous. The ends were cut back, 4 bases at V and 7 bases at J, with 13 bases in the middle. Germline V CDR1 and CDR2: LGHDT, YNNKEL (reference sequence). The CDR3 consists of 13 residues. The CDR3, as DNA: TGTGCCAGCAGCCTCCGACCGCGCCGTGGCTACACCTTC. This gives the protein CASSLRPRRGYTF.

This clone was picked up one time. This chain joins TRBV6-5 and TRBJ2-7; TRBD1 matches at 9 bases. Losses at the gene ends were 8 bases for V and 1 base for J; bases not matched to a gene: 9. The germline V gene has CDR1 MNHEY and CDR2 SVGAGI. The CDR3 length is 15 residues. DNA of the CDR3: TGTGCCAGCTCGGGGCGGACAGGGGAATCCTACGAGCAGTACTTC. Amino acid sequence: CASSGRTGESYEQYF.

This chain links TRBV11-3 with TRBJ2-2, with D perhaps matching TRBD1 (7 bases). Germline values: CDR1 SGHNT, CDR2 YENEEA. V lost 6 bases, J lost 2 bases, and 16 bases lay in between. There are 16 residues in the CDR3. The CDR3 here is CASSAAGQINTGELFF. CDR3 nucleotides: TGTGCCAGCAGTGCTGCGGGACAGATAAACACCGGGGAGCTGTTTTTT.

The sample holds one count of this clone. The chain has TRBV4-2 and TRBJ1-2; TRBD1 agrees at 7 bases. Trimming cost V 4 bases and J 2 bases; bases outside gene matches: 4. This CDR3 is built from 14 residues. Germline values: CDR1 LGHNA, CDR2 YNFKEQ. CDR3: CASSRDRANYGYTF. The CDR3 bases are TGTGCCAGCAGCCGAGACAGGGCCAACTATGGCTACACCTTC.

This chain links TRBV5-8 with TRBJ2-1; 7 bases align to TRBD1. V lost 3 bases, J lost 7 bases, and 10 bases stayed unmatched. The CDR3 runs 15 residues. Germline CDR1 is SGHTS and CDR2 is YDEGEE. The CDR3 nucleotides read TGTGCCAGCAGCTCCACAGGGGCGGGTTTAAATGAGCAGTTCTTC. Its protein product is CASSSTGAGLNEQFF.

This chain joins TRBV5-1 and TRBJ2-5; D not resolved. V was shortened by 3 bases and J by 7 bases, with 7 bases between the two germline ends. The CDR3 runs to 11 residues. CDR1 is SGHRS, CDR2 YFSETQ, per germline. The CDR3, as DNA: TGCGCCAGCAGCTCGCATAGGACCCAGTACTTC. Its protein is CASSSHRTQYF.

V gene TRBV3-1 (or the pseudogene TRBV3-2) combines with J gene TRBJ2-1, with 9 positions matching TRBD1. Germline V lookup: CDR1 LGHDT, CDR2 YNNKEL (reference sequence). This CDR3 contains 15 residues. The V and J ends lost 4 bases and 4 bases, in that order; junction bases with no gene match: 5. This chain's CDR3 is CASSPGTGTYNEQFF. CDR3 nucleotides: TGTGCCAGCAGCCCCGGGACAGGGACGTACAATGAGCAGTTCTTC.

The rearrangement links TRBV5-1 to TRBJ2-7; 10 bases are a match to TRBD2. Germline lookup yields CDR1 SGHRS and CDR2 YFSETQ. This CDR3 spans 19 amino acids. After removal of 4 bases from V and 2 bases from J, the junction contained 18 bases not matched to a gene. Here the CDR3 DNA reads TGCGCCAGCAGCGCGGGCCCTGTTCGACTAGCGGGCGACACCTACGAGCAGTACTTC. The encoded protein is CASSAGPVRLAGDTYEQYF.

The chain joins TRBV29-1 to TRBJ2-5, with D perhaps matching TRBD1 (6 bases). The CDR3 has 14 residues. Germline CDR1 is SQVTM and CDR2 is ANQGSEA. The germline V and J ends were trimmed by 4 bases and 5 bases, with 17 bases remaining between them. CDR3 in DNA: TGCAGCGTTGCGGATGGGGGCGTGCGGGAGACCCAGTACTTC. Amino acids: CSVADGGVRETQYF. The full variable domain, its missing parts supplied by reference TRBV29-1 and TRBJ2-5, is SAVISQKPSRDICQRGTSLTIQCQVDSQVTMMFWYRQQPGQSLTLIATANQGSEATYESGFVIDKFPISRPNLTFSTLTVSNMSPEDSSIYLCSVADGGVRETQYFGPGTRLLVL.

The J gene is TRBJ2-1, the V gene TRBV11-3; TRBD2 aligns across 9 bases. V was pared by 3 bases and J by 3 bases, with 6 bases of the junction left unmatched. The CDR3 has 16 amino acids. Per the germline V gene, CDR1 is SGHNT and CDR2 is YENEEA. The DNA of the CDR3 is TGTGCCAGCAGCTTGAGGCGGGGGGGCTTCTACAATGAGCAGTTCTTC. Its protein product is CASSLRRGGFYNEQFF.

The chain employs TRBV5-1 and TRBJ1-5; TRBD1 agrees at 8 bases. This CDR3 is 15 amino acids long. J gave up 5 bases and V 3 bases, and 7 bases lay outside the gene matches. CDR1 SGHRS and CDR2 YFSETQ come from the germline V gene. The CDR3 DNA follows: TGCGCCAGCAGCTCCGCAGGGGGCGGGGATCAGCCCCAGCATTTT. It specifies CASSSAGGGDQPQHF. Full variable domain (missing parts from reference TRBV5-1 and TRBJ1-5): KAGVTQTPRYLIKTRGQQVTLSCSPISGHRSVSWYQQTPGQGLQFLFEYFSETQRNKGNFPGRFSGRQFSNSRSEMNVSTLELGDSALYLCASSSAGGGDQPQHFGDGTRLSIL.

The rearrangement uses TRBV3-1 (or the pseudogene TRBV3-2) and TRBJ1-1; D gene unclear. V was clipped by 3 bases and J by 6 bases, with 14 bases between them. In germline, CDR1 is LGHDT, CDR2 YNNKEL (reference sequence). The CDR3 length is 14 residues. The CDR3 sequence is CASSHRYLRAEAFF. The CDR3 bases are TGTGCCAGCAGCCACCGTTATTTGCGGGCTGAAGCTTTCTTT.

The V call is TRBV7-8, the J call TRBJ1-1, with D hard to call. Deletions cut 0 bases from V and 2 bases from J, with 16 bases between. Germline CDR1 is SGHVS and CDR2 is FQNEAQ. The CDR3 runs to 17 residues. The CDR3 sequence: CASSLANAAAPNTEAFF. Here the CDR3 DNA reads TGTGCCAGCAGCTTAGCGAACGCAGCAGCGCCCAACACTGAAGCTTTCTTT.

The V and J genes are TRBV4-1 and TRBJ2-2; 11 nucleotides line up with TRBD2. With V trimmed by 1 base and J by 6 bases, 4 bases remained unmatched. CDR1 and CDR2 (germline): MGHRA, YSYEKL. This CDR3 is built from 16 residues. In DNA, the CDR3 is TGCGCCAGCAGCCAAGCGACTAGCGGGGTATCCGGGGAGCTGTTTTTT. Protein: CASSQATSGVSGELFF.